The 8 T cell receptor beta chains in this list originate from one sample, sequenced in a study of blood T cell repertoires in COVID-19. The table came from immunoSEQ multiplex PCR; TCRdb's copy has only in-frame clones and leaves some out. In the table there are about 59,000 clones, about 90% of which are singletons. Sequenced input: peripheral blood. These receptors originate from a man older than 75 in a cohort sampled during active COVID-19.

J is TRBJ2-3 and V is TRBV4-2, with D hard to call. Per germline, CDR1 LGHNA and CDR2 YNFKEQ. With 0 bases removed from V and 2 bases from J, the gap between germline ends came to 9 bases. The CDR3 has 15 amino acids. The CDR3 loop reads CASSQEAHFTDTQYF. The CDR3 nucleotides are TGTGCCAGCAGCCAAGAAGCCCACTTCACAGATACGCAGTATTTT.

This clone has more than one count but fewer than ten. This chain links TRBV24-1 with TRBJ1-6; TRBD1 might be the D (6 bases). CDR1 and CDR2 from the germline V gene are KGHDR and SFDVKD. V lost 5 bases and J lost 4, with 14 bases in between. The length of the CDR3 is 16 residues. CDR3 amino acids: CATSGSGVPYNSPLHF. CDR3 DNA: TGTGCCACCAGTGGGTCAGGGGTCCCATATAATTCACCCCTCCACTTT.

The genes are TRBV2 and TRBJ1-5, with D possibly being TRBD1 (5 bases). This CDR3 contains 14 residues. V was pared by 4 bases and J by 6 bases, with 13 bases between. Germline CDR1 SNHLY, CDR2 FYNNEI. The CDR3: CASSVGRGGQPQHF. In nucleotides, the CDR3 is TGTGCCAGCAGTGTGGGGAGGGGTGGTCAGCCCCAGCATTTT.

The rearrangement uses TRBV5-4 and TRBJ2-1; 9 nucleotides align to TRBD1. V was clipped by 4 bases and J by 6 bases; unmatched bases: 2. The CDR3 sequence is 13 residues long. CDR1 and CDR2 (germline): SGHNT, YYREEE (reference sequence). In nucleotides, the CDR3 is TGTGCCAGCAGCGTGACAGGGGGCAATGAGCAGTTCTTC. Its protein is CASSVTGGNEQFF.

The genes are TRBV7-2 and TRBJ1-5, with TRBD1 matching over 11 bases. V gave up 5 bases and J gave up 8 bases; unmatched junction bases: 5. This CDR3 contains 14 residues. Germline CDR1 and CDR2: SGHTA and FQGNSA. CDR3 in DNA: TGTGCCAGCAGCGGGACAGGGGGGGCGGAGCCCCAGCATTTT. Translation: CASSGTGGAEPQHF. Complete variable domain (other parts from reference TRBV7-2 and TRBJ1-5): GAGVSQSPSNKVTEKGKDVELRCDPISGHTALYWYRQSLGQGLEFLIYFQGNSAPDKSGLPSDRFSAERTGGSVSTLTIQRTQQEDSAVYLCASSGTGGAEPQHFGDGTRLSIL.

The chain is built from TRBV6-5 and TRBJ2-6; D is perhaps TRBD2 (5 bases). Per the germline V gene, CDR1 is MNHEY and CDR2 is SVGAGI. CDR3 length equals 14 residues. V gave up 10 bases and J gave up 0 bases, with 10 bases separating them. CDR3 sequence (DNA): TGTGCCACGAGGCGGGTCTCTGGGGCCAACGTCCTGACTTTC. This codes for CATRRVSGANVLTF.

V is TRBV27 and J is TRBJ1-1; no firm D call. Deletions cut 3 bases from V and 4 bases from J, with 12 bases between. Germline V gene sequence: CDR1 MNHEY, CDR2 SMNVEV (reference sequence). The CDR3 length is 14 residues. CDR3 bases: TGTGCCAGCAGTTTTGGTACGGGAAGCACTGAAGCTTTCTTT. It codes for CASSFGTGSTEAFF.

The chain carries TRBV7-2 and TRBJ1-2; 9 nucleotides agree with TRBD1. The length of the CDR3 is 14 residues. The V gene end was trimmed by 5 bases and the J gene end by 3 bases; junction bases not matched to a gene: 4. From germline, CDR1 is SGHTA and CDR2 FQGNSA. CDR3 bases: TGTGCCAGCAGCCCACAGGGGGCCGACTATGGCTACACCTTC. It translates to CASSPQGADYGYTF.